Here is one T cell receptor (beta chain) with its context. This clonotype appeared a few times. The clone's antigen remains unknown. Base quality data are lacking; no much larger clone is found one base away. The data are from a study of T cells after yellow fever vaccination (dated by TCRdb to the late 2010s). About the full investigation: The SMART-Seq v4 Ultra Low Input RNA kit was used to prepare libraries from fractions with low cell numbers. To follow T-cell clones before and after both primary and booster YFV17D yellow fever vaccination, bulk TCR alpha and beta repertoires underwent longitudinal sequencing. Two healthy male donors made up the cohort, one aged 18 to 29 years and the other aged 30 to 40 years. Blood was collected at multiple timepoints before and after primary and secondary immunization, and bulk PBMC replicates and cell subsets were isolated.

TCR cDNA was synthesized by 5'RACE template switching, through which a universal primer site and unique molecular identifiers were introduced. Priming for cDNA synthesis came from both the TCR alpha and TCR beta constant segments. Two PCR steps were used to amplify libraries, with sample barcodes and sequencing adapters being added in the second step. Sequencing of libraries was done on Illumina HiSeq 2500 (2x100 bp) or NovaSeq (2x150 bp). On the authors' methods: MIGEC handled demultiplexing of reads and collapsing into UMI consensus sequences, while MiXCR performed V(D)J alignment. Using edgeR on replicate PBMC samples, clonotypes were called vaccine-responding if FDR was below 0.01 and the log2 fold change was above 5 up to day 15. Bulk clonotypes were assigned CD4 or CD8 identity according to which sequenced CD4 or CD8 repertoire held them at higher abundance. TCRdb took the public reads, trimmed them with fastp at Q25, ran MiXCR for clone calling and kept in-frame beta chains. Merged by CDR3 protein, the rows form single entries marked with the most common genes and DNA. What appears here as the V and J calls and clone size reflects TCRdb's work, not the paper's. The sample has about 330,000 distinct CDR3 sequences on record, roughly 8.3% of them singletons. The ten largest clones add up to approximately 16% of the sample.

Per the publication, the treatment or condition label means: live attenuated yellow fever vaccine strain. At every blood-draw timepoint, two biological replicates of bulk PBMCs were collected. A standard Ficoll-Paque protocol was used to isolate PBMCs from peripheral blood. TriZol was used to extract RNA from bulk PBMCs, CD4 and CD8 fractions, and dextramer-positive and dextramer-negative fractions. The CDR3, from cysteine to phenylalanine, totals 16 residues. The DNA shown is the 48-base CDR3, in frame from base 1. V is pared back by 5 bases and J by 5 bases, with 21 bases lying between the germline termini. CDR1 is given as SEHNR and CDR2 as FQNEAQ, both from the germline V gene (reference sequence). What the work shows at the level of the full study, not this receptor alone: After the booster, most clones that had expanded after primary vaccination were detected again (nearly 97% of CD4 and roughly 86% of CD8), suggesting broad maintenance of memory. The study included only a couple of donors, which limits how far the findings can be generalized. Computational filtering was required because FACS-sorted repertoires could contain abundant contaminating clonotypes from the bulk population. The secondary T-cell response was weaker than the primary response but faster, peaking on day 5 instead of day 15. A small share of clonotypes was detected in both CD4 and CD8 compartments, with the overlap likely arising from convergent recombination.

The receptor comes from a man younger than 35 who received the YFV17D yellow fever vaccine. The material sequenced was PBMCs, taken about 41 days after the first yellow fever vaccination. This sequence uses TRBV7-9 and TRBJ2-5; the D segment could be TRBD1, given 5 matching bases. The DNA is TGTGCCAGCAGCGAAAAAGGGGCAGCCACCTTCGAGACCCAGTACTTC. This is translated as CASSEKGAATFETQYF.